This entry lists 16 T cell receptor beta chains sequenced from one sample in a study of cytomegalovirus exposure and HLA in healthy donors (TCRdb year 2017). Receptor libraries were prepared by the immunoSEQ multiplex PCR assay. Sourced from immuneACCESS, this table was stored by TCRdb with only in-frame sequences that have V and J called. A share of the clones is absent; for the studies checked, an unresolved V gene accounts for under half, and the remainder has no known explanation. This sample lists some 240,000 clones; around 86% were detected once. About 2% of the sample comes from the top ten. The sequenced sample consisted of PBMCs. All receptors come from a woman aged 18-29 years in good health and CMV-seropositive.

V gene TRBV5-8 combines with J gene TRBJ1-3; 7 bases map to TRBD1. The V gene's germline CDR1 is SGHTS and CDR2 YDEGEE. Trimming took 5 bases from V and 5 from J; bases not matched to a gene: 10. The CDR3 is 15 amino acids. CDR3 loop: CASSRDRVGRNTIYF. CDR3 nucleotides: TGTGCCAGCAGTCGTGACAGGGTGGGACGAAACACCATATATTTT.

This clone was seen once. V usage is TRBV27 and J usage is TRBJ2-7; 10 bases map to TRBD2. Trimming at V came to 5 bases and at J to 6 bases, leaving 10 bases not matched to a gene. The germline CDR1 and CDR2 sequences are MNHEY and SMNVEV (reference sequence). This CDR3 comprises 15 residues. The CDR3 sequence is CASSAILAGAFEQYF. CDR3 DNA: TGTGCCAGCAGTGCTATTCTAGCGGGAGCTTTCGAGCAGTACTTC.

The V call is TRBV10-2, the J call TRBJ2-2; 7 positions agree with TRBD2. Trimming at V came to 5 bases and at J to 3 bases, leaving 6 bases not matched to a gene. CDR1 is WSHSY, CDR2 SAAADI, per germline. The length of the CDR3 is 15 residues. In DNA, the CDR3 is TGCGCCAGCAGTTCCTGGGGAGGGGACACCGGGGAGCTGTTTTTT. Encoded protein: CASSSWGGDTGELFF.

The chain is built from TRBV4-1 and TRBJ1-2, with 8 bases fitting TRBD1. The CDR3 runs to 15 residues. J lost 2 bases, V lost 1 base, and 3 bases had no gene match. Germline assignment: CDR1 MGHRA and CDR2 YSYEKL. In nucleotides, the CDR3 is TGCGCCAGCAGCCAAGGTCGGACAGGGAACTATGGCTACACCTTC. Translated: CASSQGRTGNYGYTF.

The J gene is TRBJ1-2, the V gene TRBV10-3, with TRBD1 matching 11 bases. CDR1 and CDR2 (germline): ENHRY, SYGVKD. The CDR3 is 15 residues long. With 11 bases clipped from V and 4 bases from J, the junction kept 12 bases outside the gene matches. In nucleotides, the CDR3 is TGTGCCGTCAATCCCGGGACAGGGGGGTTCTATGGCTACACCTTC. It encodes CAVNPGTGGFYGYTF.

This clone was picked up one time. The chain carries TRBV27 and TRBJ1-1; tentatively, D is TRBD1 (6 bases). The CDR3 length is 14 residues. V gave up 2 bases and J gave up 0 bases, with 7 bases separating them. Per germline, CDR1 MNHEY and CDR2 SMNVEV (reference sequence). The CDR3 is CASSLRDMNTEAFF. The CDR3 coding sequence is TGTGCCAGCAGTTTACGGGACATGAACACTGAAGCTTTCTTT.

CDR3 amino acids: CASRGPGDKNTEAFF. In DNA form, the CDR3 reads TGTGCCAGTAGGGGGCCAGGGGACAAGAACACTGAAGCTTTCTTT. This chain links TRBV19 with TRBJ1-1; TRBD1 is a possible D gene (6 bases). V shed 6 bases and J shed 1 base, with 15 bases lying between them. Germline V lookup: CDR1 LNHDA, CDR2 SQIVND (reference sequence). The CDR3 runs 15 residues.

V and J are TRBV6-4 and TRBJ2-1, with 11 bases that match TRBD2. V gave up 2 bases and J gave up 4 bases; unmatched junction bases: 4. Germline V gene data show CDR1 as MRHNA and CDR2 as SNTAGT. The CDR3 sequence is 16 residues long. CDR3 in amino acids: CASSDTSGSGYNEQFF. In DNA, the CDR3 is TGTGCCAGCAGTGACACTAGCGGGAGCGGTTACAATGAGCAGTTCTTC.

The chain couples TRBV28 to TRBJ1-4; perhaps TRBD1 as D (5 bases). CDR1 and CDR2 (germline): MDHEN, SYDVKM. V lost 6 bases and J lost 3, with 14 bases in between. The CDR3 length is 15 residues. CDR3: CASSPPTVSNEKLFF. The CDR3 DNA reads TGTGCCAGCAGCCCACCGACAGTTTCTAATGAAAAACTGTTTTTT.

The DNA of the CDR3 is TGTGCCTGGAGGGTGGGAGTCGAAGCTTTCTTT. As protein: CAWRVGVEAFF. The rearrangement links TRBV30 to TRBJ1-1; D remains unclear. CDR1 is GTSNPN, CDR2 SVGIG, per germline (reference sequence). The CDR3 is 11 amino acids. Trimming stripped 3 bases from V and 8 bases from J, with 10 bases between. Together with reference TRBV30 and TRBJ1-1, the CDR3 gives the full variable domain: SQTIHQWPATLVQPVGSPLSLECTVEGTSNPNLYWYRQAAGRGLQLLFYSVGIGQISSEVPQNLSASRPQDRQFILSSKKLLLSDSGFYLCAWRVGVEAFFGQGTRLTVV.

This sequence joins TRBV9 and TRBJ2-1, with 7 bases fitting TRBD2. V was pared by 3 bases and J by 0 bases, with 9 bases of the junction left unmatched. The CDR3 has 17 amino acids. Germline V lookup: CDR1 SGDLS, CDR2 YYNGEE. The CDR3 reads CASSGGIRDYSYNEQFF. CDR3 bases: TGTGCCAGCAGCGGAGGGATCCGGGACTACTCCTACAATGAGCAGTTCTTC. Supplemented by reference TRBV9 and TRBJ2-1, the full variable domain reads DSGVTQTPKHLITATGQRVTLRCSPRSGDLSVYWYQQSLDQGLQFLIQYYNGEERAKGNILERFSAQQFPDLHSELNLSSLELGDSALYFCASSGGIRDYSYNEQFFGPGTRLTVL.

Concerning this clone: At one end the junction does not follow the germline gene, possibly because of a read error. Written as DNA, the CDR3 is TGTGCTAGCAGCTTAGGGTGGGGATCCGGGAGTGAGCAGTTCTTC. Amino acid sequence: CASSLGWGSGSEQFF. The J gene is TRBJ2-1, the V gene TRBV7-7; D is perhaps TRBD2 (6 bases). Germline loops: CDR1 SSHAT, CDR2 FNYEAQ (reference sequence). CDR3 size: 15 residues.

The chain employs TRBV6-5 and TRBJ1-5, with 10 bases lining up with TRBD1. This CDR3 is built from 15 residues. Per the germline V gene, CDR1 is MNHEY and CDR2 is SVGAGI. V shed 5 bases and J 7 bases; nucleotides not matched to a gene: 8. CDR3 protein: CASSAGQGLGQPQHF. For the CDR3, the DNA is TGTGCCAGCAGTGCGGGACAGGGGCTGGGGCAGCCCCAGCATTTT.

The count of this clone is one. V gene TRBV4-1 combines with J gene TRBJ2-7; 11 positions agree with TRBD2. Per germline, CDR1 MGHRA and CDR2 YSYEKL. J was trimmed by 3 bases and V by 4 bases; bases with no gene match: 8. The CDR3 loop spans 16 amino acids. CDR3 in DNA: TGCGCCAGCAGCCGAGGGACTAGCGGAAATTACTACGAGCAGTACTTC. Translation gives CASSRGTSGNYYEQYF.

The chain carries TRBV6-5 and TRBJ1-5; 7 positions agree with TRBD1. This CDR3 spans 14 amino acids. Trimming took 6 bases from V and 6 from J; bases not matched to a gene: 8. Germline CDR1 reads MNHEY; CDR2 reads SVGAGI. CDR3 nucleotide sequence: TGTGCCAGCAGACAAACAGGGGTAAGTCAGCCCCAGCATTTT. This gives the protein CASRQTGVSQPQHF.

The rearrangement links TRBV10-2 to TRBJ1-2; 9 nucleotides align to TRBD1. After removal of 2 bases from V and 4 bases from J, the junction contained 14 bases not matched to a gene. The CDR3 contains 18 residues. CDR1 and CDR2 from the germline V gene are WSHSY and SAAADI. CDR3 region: CASSEEPGQGGPGYGYTF. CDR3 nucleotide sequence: TGCGCCAGCAGTGAGGAACCGGGACAGGGAGGTCCTGGCTATGGCTACACCTTC.